Listed below are T cell receptor beta chains from one sample, sequenced in a study of blood T cell repertoires in COVID-19. Sequenced by immunoSEQ multiplex PCR; TCRdb stores in-frame clones only, minus some. The data hold about 210,000 clones, with about nine tenths observed a single time. The source material was peripheral blood. These receptors came from a woman in her 70s with acute or convalescent COVID-19. Each CDR3 is given with its conserved first and last residue. Size is omitted from some rows. Given values are once, few, many or a class for expanded clones.

J: TRBJ1-4
size: NA
V: TRBV19
length: 15
CDR3: CASRLQGAGNEKLFF

J: TRBJ1-5
size: NA
V: TRBV3-1/TRBV3-2
length: 14
CDR3: CASSPRGGNQPQHF

J: TRBJ2-6
size: NA
V: TRBV29-1
length: 15
CDR3: CSVSYEGSGANVLTF

J: TRBJ2-7
size: NA
V: TRBV6-2/TRBV6-3
length: 15
CDR3: CASSYQLAFSYEQYF

J: TRBJ1-3
size: NA
V: TRBV10-2
length: 14
CDR3: CASSTGPLGNTIYF

J: TRBJ1-2
size: NA
V: TRBV5-4
length: 16
CDR3: CASSLGARASDYGYTF

J: TRBJ2-3
size: NA
V: TRBV6-5
length: 13
CDR3: CASRGQGKDTQYF

J: TRBJ1-3
size: NA
V: TRBV5-1
length: 14
CDR3: CASSLDMAGNTIYF

J: TRBJ2-3
size: NA
V: TRBV18
length: 16
CDR3: CASSPLGLPVTDTQYF

J: TRBJ1-1
size: NA
V: TRBV7-2
length: 16
CDR3: CASSPPGYRMNTEAFF

J: TRBJ1-1
size: NA
V: TRBV14
length: 14
CDR3: CASSRDRGRTEAFF

J: TRBJ2-2
size: once
V: TRBV7-2
length: 14
CDR3: CASSLDGGAGELFF

J: TRBJ2-1
size: NA
V: TRBV7-2
length: 13
CDR3: CASSYLRGNEQFF

J: TRBJ2-3
size: NA
V: TRBV2
length: 16
CDR3: CASSDRQAGGPGTQYF

J: TRBJ2-7
size: once
V: TRBV4-1
length: 14
CDR3: CASSQPGTAYEQYF

J: TRBJ2-2
size: NA
V: TRBV5-1
length: 16
CDR3: CASSLGASGNTGELFF